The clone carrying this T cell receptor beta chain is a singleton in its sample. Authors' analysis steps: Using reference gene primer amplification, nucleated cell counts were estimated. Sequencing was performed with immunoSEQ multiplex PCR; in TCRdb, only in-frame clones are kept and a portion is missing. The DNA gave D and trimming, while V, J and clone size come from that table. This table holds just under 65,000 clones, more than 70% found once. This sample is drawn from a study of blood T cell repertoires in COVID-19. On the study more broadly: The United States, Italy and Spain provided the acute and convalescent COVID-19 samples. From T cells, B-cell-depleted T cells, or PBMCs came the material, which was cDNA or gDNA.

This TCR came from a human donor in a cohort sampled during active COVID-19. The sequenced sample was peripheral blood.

The CDR3 sequence is CASSFRGGNTIYF. In nucleotides, the CDR3 is TGCGCCAGCAGCTTCAGGGGTGGAAACACCATATATTTT. The J gene is TRBJ1-3, the V gene TRBV5-1; the D gene is possibly TRBD1 (6 bases). The CDR3 loop spans 13 amino acids. Deletions cut 2 bases from V and 3 bases from J, with 6 bases between. Germline loops: CDR1 SGHRS, CDR2 YFSETQ. Variable domain in full (rest from reference TRBV5-1 and TRBJ1-3): KAGVTQTPRYLIKTRGQQVTLSCSPISGHRSVSWYQQTPGQGLQFLFEYFSETQRNKGNFPGRFSGRQFSNSRSEMNVSTLELGDSALYLCASSFRGGNTIYFGEGSWLTVV.